This is a list of T cell receptor beta chains from one sample in a study of blood T cell repertoires in COVID-19. Data came from immunoSEQ multiplex PCR; TCRdb stores just in-frame clones and leaves some out. The sample holds roughly 180,000 clones; roughly 88% are singletons and the top ten take 6.9%. Sequenced sample: peripheral blood. The receptors here all came from a man older than 75 with COVID-19, enrolled during active disease. CDR3s include the opening cysteine and the closing phenylalanine or tryptophan. The order of the fields is clone size, V gene, J gene, D gene, CDR3 protein, CDR3 DNA. The D gene is left open where the match is weak. Clone size appears in some rows only: once, few, many, or a class for an expanded clone.

clone size: NA
V gene: TRBV6-5
J gene: TRBJ1-2
D gene: TRBD1
CDR3 protein: CASSSGTGAYGYTF
CDR3 DNA: TGTGCCAGCAGTTCCGGGACAGGGGCCTATGGCTACACCTTC

clone size: NA
V gene: TRBV9
J gene: TRBJ1-2
D gene: TRBD1
CDR3 protein: CASSALTGNYGYTF
CDR3 DNA: TGTGCCAGCAGCGCGCTGACAGGGAACTATGGCTACACCTTC

clone size: NA
V gene: TRBV11-3
J gene: TRBJ1-2
D gene: NA
CDR3 protein: CASGLAGGFGYTF
CDR3 DNA: TGTGCCAGCGGACTAGCCGGGGGCTTTGGCTACACCTTC

clone size: NA
V gene: TRBV19
J gene: TRBJ2-5
D gene: TRBD1
CDR3 protein: CARRPGQGIQETQYF
CDR3 DNA: TGTGCCAGGCGACCGGGACAGGGGATCCAAGAGACCCAGTACTTC

clone size: NA
V gene: TRBV6-5
J gene: TRBJ1-1
D gene: TRBD1
CDR3 protein: CASRRDSMNTEAFF
CDR3 DNA: TGTGCCAGCAGGAGGGACAGCATGAACACTGAAGCTTTCTTT

clone size: NA
V gene: TRBV5-1
J gene: TRBJ1-4
D gene: NA
CDR3 protein: CASSLRRANEKLFF
CDR3 DNA: TGCGCCAGCAGCTTAAGGAGAGCTAATGAAAAACTGTTTTTT

clone size: NA
V gene: TRBV5-6
J gene: TRBJ2-7
D gene: NA
CDR3 protein: CASSLAQFLGQGDYEQYF
CDR3 DNA: TGTGCCAGCAGCTTGGCTCAATTTCTTGGGCAGGGCGACTACGAGCAGTACTTC

clone size: few
V gene: TRBV5-1
J gene: TRBJ1-1
D gene: NA
CDR3 protein: CASSPAIDTEAFF
CDR3 DNA: TGCGCCAGCAGCCCCGCTATTGACACTGAAGCTTTCTTT

clone size: NA
V gene: TRBV6-5
J gene: TRBJ1-5
D gene: NA
CDR3 protein: CASRPHREDQPQHF
CDR3 DNA: TGTGCCAGCAGACCTCACAGGGAAGATCAGCCCCAGCATTTT

clone size: NA
V gene: TRBV6-5
J gene: TRBJ1-1
D gene: NA
CDR3 protein: CASSYLGQGSTEAFF
CDR3 DNA: TGTGCCAGCAGTTACCTCGGTCAGGGGTCCACTGAAGCTTTCTTT

clone size: NA
V gene: TRBV12-5
J gene: TRBJ1-4
D gene: NA
CDR3 protein: CASGLVGGDEKLFF
CDR3 DNA: TGTGCTAGTGGTTTGGTCGGGGGTGATGAAAAACTGTTTTTT

clone size: NA
V gene: TRBV27
J gene: TRBJ1-1
D gene: NA
CDR3 protein: CASSRRGTGTEAFF
CDR3 DNA: TGTGCCAGCAGCCGAAGGGGGACGGGGACTGAAGCTTTCTTT

clone size: NA
V gene: TRBV6-5
J gene: TRBJ1-2
D gene: TRBD1
CDR3 protein: CASSYDRAGYTF
CDR3 DNA: TGTGCCAGCAGTTATGACAGGGCGGGCTACACCTTC

clone size: NA
V gene: TRBV14
J gene: TRBJ1-3
D gene: TRBD1
CDR3 protein: CASRPQGSGNTIYF
CDR3 DNA: TGTGCCAGCAGGCCACAGGGGTCCGGAAACACCATATATTTT

clone size: NA
V gene: TRBV18
J gene: TRBJ1-3
D gene: NA
CDR3 protein: CASSPQGYGGNTIYF
CDR3 DNA: TGTGCCAGCTCACCCCAGGGATACGGTGGAAACACCATATATTTT

clone size: NA
V gene: TRBV10-3
J gene: TRBJ1-4
D gene: NA
CDR3 protein: CAISESGSRDIEKLFF
CDR3 DNA: TGTGCCATCAGTGAGTCGGGTAGCAGGGACATTGAAAAACTGTTTTTT

clone size: NA
V gene: TRBV6-5
J gene: TRBJ2-7
D gene: NA
CDR3 protein: CASSYGRRYEQYF
CDR3 DNA: TGTGCCAGCAGTTATGGGCGACGGTACGAGCAGTACTTC

clone size: NA
V gene: TRBV7-9
J gene: TRBJ2-3
D gene: TRBD2
CDR3 protein: CASSILAGRGTDTQYF
CDR3 DNA: TGTGCCAGCAGCATATTAGCGGGGAGGGGCACAGATACGCAGTATTTT

clone size: NA
V gene: TRBV5-5
J gene: TRBJ1-1
D gene: NA
CDR3 protein: CASSSRGVGTEAFF
CDR3 DNA: TGTGCCAGCAGCTCGCGGGGCGTCGGCACTGAAGCTTTCTTT

clone size: NA
V gene: TRBV28
J gene: TRBJ1-1
D gene: TRBD1
CDR3 protein: CASRGRGYTEAFF
CDR3 DNA: TGTGCCAGCCGTGGCAGGGGGTACACTGAAGCTTTCTTT

clone size: NA
V gene: TRBV5-1
J gene: TRBJ2-1
D gene: TRBD2
CDR3 protein: CASSRSGGAGNEQFF
CDR3 DNA: TGCGCCAGCAGCCGCAGCGGGGGGGCAGGGAATGAGCAGTTCTTC

clone size: NA
V gene: TRBV5-1
J gene: TRBJ2-7
D gene: TRBD1
CDR3 protein: CASSSEGTGLSYEQYF
CDR3 DNA: TGCGCCAGCAGCTCCGAAGGGACAGGGTTGTCCTACGAGCAGTACTTC

clone size: NA
V gene: TRBV7-2
J gene: TRBJ1-2
D gene: TRBD1
CDR3 protein: CASSPTRTGNGYTF
CDR3 DNA: TGTGCCAGCAGCCCTACCCGGACAGGGAATGGCTACACCTTC

clone size: NA
V gene: TRBV25-1
J gene: TRBJ2-1
D gene: TRBD2
CDR3 protein: CASSSGASYNEQFF
CDR3 DNA: TGTGCCAGCAGTAGCGGGGCCTCCTACAATGAGCAGTTCTTC